The T cell receptor (beta chain) described here comes from a study of CD8 T cells in ankylosing spondylitis. Notes on the study in general: CD8+ cells made up the disease-linked clones, which were relatively rare in peripheral blood. A TCR beta motif of about 8 highly homologous variants appeared characteristic of ankylosing spondylitis blood.

TCRdb analysed the 5' RACE reads with MiXCR anew, one entry per CDR3 protein. The sample consists of approximately 400,000 distinct CDR3 sequences, roughly a sixth of them appearing once. A note on this clonotype: No antigen is known for it.

The sequencing input was blood, either unsorted or a sorted T cell fraction (not recorded which). The source is a male donor with ankylosing spondylitis.

The CDR3 reads CASSPGIQNTEAFF. The CDR3 bases are TGTGCCAGCTCACCAGGAATCCAGAACACTGAAGCTTTCTTT. The rearrangement joins TRBV18 to TRBJ1-1; D is ambiguous. Trimming pared 2 bases from V and 1 base from J, leaving 8 bases between. The V gene's germline CDR1 is KGHSH and CDR2 LQKENI. The CDR3 covers 14 residues.